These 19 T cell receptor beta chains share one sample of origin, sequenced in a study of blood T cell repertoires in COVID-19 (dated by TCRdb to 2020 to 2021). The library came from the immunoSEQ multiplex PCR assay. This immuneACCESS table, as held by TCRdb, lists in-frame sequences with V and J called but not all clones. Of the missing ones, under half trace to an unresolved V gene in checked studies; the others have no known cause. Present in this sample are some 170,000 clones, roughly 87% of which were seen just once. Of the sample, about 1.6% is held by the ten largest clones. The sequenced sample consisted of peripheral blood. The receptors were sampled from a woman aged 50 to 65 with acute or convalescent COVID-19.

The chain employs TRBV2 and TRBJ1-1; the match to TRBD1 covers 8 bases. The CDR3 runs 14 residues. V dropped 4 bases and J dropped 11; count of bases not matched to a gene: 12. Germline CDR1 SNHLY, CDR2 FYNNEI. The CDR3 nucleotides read TGTGCCAGCAGTGTTTCCCGGGCAGGGGGCTTGGCTTTCTTT. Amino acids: CASSVSRAGGLAFF.

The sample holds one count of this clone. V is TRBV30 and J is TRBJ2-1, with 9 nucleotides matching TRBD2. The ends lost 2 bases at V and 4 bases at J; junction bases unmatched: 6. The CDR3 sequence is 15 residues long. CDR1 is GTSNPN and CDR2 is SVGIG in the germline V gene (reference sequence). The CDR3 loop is CAWSSSSGKYNEQFF. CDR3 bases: TGTGCCTGGAGTTCCTCTAGCGGGAAATACAATGAGCAGTTCTTC. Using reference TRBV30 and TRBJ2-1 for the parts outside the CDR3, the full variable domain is SQTIHQWPATLVQPVGSPLSLECTVEGTSNPNLYWYRQAAGRGLQLLFYSVGIGQISSEVPQNLSASRPQDRQFILSSKKLLLSDSGFYLCAWSSSSGKYNEQFFGPGTRLTVL.

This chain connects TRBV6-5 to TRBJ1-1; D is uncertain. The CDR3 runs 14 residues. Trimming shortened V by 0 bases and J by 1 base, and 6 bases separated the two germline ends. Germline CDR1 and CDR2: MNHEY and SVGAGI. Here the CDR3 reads CASSYSQANTEAFF. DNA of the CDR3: TGTGCCAGCAGTTACTCGCAGGCGAACACTGAAGCTTTCTTT.

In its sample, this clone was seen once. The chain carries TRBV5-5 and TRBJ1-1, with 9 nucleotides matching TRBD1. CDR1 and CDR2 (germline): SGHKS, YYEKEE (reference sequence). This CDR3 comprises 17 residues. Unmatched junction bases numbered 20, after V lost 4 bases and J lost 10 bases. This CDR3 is CASSITAGTGTAGGAFF. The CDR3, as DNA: TGTGCCAGCAGCATAACGGCGGGGACAGGGACTGCTGGAGGAGCTTTCTTT.

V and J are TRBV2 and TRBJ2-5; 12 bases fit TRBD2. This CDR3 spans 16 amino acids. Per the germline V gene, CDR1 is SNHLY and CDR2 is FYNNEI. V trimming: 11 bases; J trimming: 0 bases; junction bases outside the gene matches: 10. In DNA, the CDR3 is TGTGCCTGCCCTGTCGGACTAGCGGGGAACCAAGAGACCCAGTACTTC. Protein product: CACPVGLAGNQETQYF.

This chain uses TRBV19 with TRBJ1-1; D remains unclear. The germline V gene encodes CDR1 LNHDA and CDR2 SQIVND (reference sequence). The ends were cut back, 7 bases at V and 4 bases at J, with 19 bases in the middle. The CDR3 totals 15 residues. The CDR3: CASTPGSFQSTEAFF. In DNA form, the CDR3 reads TGTGCCAGTACCCCTGGGAGCTTCCAGAGCACTGAAGCTTTCTTT.

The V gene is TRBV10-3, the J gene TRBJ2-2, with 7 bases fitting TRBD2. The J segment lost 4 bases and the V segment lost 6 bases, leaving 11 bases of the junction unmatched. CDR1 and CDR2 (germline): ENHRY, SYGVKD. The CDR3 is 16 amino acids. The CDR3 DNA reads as TGTGCCATCAGACAGACTAGCCTTCGTGGCACCGGGGAGCTGTTTTTT. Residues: CAIRQTSLRGTGELFF.

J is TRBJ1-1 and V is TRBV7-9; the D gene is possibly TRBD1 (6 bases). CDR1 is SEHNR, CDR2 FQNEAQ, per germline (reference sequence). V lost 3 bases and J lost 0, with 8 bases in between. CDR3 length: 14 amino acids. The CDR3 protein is CASSFEGVNTEAFF. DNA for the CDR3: TGTGCCAGCAGCTTCGAGGGGGTGAACACTGAAGCTTTCTTT.

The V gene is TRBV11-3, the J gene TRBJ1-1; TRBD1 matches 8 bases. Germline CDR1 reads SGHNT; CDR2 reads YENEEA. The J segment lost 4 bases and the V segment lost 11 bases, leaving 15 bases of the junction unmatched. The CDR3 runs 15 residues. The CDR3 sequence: CAVQGARGSSTEAFF. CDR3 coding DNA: TGTGCCGTCCAGGGGGCGCGAGGTTCGAGCACTGAAGCTTTCTTT. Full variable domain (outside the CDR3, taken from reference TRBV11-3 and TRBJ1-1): EAGVVQSPRYKIIEKKQPVAFWCNPISGHNTLYWYLQNLGQGPELLIRYENEEAVDDSQLPKDRFSAERLKGVDSTLKIQPAELGDSAVYLCAVQGARGSSTEAFFGQGTRLTVV.

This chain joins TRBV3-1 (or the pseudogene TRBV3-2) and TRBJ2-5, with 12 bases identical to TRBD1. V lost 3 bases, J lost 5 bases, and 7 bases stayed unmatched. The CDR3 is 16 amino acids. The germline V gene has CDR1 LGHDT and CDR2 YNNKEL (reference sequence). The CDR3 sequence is CASSQGQGARGETQYF. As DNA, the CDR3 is TGTGCCAGCAGCCAGGGACAGGGGGCGAGAGGCGAGACCCAGTACTTC.

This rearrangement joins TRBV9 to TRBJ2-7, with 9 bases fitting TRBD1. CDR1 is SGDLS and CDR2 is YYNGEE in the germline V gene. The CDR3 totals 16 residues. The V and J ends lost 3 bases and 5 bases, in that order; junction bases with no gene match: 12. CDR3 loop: CASSELHRDRDHEQYF. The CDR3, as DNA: TGTGCCAGCAGCGAACTGCACCGGGACAGGGACCACGAGCAGTACTTC.

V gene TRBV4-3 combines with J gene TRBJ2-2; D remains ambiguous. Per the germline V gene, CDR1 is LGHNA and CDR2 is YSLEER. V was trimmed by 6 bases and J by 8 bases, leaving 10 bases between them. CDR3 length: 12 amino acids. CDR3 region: CASSPSVGELFF. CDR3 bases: TGCGCCAGCAGTCCCTCGGTGGGGGAGCTGTTTTTT.

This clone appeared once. The CDR3 sequence is CASSLLAGGLTDTQYF. In DNA, the CDR3 is TGTGCCAGCAGTTTATTAGCGGGGGGGCTTACAGATACGCAGTATTTT. The chain employs TRBV2 and TRBJ2-3; 11 bases fit TRBD2. V was pared by 5 bases and J by 3 bases, with 7 bases of the junction left unmatched. CDR3 length equals 16 residues. The germline V gene has CDR1 SNHLY and CDR2 FYNNEI.

This CDR3 reads CASSLGGLGNQPQHF. CDR3 in DNA: TGTGCCAGCAGTTTGGGAGGCCTTGGCAATCAGCCCCAGCATTTT. V gene TRBV27 combines with J gene TRBJ1-5; D gene unclear. Germline V gene sequence: CDR1 MNHEY, CDR2 SMNVEV (reference sequence). V was pared by 3 bases and J by 2 bases, with 11 bases between. The CDR3 runs 15 residues.

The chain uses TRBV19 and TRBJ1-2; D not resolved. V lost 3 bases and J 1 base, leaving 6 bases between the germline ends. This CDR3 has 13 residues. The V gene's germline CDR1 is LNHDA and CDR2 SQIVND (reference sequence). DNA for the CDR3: TGTGCCAGTAGTATCGGGATTAACTATGGCTACACCTTC. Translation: CASSIGINYGYTF.

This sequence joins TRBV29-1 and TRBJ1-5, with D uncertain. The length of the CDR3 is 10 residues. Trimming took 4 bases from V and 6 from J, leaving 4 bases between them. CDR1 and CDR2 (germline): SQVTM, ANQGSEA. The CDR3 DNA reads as TGCAGCGTTGGCAGTCAGCCCCAGCATTTT. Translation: CSVGSQPQHF.

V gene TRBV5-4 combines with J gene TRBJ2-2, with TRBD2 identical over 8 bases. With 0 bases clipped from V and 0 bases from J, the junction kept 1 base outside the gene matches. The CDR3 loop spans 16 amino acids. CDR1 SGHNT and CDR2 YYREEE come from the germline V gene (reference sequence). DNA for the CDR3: TGTGCCAGCAGCTTGGCGGGGGGGACGAACACCGGGGAGCTGTTTTTT. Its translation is CASSLAGGTNTGELFF.

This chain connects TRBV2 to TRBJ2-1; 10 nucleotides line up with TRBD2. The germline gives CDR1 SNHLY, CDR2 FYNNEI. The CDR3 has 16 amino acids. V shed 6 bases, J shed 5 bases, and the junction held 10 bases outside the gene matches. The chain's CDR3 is CASSDTGTSVHNEQFF. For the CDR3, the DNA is TGTGCCAGCAGCGATACCGGGACTAGCGTTCACAATGAGCAGTTCTTC. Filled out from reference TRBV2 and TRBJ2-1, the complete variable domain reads EPEVTQTPSHQVTQMGQEVILRCVPISNHLYFYWYRQILGQKVEFLVSFYNNEISEKSEIFDDQFSVERPDGSNFTLKIRSTKLEDSAMYFCASSDTGTSVHNEQFFGPGTRLTVL.

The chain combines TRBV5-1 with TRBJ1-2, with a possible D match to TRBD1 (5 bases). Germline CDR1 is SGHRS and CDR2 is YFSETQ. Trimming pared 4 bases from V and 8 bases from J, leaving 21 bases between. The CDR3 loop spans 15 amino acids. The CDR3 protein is CASSHQNGGDGGYTF. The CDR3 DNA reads TGCGCCAGCAGCCACCAGAATGGAGGGGACGGCGGCTACACCTTC. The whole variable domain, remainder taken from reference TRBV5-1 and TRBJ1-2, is KAGVTQTPRYLIKTRGQQVTLSCSPISGHRSVSWYQQTPGQGLQFLFEYFSETQRNKGNFPGRFSGRQFSNSRSEMNVSTLELGDSALYLCASSHQNGGDGGYTFGSGTRLTVV.